These 5 T cell receptor beta chains share one sample of origin, sequenced in a study of blood T cell repertoires in COVID-19. Here immunoSEQ multiplex PCR was the method, and the copy in TCRdb shows in-frame clones only, minus some. The sample carries 53,000 or so clones, approximately 88% recorded once. Material: peripheral blood. These TCRs come from a man in his sixties or seventies with active COVID-19.

V gene TRBV28 combines with J gene TRBJ2-3, with 8 bases that match TRBD2. CDR3 length: 14 residues. The V segment lost 9 bases and the J segment 0 bases; nucleotides outside the gene matches: 5. Germline CDR1 is MDHEN and CDR2 is SYDVKM. The chain's CDR3 is CASSPSGSTDTQYF. In nucleotides, the CDR3 is TGTGCCAGTTCGCCTAGCGGGAGCACAGATACGCAGTATTTT.

The chain uses TRBV6-5 and TRBJ2-7, with a tentative D call TRBD2 (5 bases). The germline V gene has CDR1 MNHEY and CDR2 SVGAGI. This CDR3 spans 14 amino acids. The V gene lost 5 bases and the J gene lost 1 base, with 12 bases spanning the gap. CDR3 in amino acids: CASSTLRRSYEQYF. For the CDR3, the DNA is TGTGCCAGCAGTACCCTCAGGAGGTCCTACGAGCAGTACTTC.

Only a few counts were recorded for this clone. This sequence joins TRBV5-1 and TRBJ2-2, with D tentatively TRBD2 (6 bases). V was shortened by 4 bases and J by 3 bases, with 10 bases between the two germline ends. Germline V gene sequence: CDR1 SGHRS, CDR2 YFSETQ. This CDR3 region has 14 residues. The CDR3 nucleotides read TGCGCCAGCAGCACGGGACTTTACACCGGGGAGCTGTTTTTT. This codes for CASSTGLYTGELFF. The full variable domain, rest sourced from reference TRBV5-1 and TRBJ2-2, is KAGVTQTPRYLIKTRGQQVTLSCSPISGHRSVSWYQQTPGQGLQFLFEYFSETQRNKGNFPGRFSGRQFSNSRSEMNVSTLELGDSALYLCASSTGLYTGELFFGEGSRLTVL.

DNA of the CDR3: TGTGCCAGCAGCAAAAAAGGCGGGAGTTCCAAAAACATTCAGTACTTC. Amino acids: CASSKKGGSSKNIQYF. This chain joins TRBV21-1 and TRBJ2-4; the DNA was not compared with TRBD2, the D call given in the table. TRBV21-1 is recorded as a pseudogene. The CDR3 has 16 residues.

The chain employs TRBV7-2 and TRBJ2-3; D ambiguous. Between the trimmed V and J ends, which lost 1 base and 2 bases, there was a span of 13 bases. The CDR3 loop spans 16 amino acids. CDR1 is SGHTA and CDR2 is FQGNSA in the germline V gene. CDR3 loop: CASSLGLAPPTDTQYF. The CDR3 nucleotides are TGTGCCAGCAGCTTAGGCCTCGCGCCACCCACAGATACGCAGTATTTT. The full variable domain, rest sourced from reference TRBV7-2 and TRBJ2-3, is GAGVSQSPSNKVTEKGKDVELRCDPISGHTALYWYRQSLGQGLEFLIYFQGNSAPDKSGLPSDRFSAERTGGSVSTLTIQRTQQEDSAVYLCASSLGLAPPTDTQYFGPGTRLTVL.